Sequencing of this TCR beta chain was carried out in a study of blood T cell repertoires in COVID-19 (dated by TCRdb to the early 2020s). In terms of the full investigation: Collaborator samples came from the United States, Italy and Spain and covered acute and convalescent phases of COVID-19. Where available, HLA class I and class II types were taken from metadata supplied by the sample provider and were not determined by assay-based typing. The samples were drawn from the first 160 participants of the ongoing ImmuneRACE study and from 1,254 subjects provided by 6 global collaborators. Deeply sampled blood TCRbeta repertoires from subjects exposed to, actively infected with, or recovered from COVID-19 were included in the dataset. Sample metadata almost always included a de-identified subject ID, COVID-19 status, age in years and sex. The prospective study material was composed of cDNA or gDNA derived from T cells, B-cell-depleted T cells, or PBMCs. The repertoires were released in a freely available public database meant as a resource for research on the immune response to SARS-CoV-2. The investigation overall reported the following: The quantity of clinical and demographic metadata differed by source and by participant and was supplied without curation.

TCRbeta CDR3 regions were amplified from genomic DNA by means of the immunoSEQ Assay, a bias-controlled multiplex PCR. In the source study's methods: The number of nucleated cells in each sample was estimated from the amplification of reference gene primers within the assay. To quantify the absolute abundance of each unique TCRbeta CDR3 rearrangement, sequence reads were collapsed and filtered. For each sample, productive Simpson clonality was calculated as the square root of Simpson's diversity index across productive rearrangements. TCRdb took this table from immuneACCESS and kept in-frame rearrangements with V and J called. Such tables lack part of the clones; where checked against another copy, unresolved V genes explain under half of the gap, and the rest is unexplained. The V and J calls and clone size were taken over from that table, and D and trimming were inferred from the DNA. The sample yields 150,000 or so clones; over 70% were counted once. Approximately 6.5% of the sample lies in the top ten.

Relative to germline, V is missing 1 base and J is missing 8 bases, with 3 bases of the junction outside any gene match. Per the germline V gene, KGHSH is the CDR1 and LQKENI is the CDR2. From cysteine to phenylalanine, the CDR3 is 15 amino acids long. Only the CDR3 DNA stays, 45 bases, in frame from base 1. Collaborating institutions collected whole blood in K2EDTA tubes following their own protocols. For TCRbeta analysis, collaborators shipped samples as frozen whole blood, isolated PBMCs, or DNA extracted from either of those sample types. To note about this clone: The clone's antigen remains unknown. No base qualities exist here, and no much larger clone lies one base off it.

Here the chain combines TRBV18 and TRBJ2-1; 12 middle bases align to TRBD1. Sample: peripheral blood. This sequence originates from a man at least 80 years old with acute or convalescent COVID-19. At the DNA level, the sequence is TGTGCCAGCTCACCACGGGGACAGGGGGCTGATGAGCAGTTCTTC. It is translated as CASSPRGQGADEQFF.